Reported below is one T cell receptor beta chain. What it recognizes is unknown. Vbeta (60) and Jbeta (13) primers were used in the PCR. TCRdb's table, derived via immunoSEQ multiplex PCR, lists solely in-frame clones and lacks some. The table has about 160,000 clones, almost 80% seen once; the top ten hold approximately 1.4%. The data stem from a study of cytomegalovirus exposure and HLA in healthy donors. Whole-study findings and limits: Earlier analysis found most TCR beta V segments productive about 87% or about 30% of the time. A missense DCLRE1C variant was associated with V- and J-gene trimming of TCR beta chains in a later analysis, and an independent cohort replicated the association.

Despite likely unrecorded immune exposures, the donors were nominally healthy at the time of sampling. The sequencing sample was made of PBMCs. This TCR derives from a man under 40 in good health and CMV-seronegative.

The CDR3 DNA sequence: TGTGCCAGCAGCTTCATGGCGGGGGTTGATACGCAGTATTTT. Translated, it gives CASSFMAGVDTQYF. The rearrangement links TRBV7-2 to TRBJ2-3; 7 bases fit TRBD2. V shed 3 bases, J shed 6 bases, and the junction held 6 bases outside the gene matches. Germline V gene sequence: CDR1 SGHTA, CDR2 FQGNSA. The CDR3 runs to 14 residues.